The present T cell receptor (beta chain) was sequenced within a study of T cell responses to AZD1222 COVID-19 vaccine. The study, taken as a whole, reports: Increased Spike-specific TCR breadth and depth were observed after two AZD1222 doses. None of the repertoires were sampled until the peak T cell response had passed. White British ancestry dominated among donors, who included more females, and clonal diversity was possibly underestimated. Within unmutated variant regions lay the reported targets of nearly half of spike-specific TCRs.

Losses at the gene ends were 2 bases for V and 5 bases for J; bases not matched to a gene: 9. Germline CDR1 and CDR2: GTSNPN and SVGIG (reference sequence). This CDR3 region has 15 residues. The table came from immunoSEQ multiplex PCR; TCRdb's copy has only in-frame clones and leaves some out. The table shows about 88,000 clones, with about nine tenths occurring only once. For this clone: Its antigen is undetermined.

The chain is built from TRBV30 and TRBJ2-5; 9 nucleotides agree with TRBD1. The TCR comes from an adult who received the AZD1222 COVID-19 vaccine. The sample consisted of peripheral blood, taken 28 days after the second AZD1222 dose. The CDR3 here is CAWSLGQGNLETQYF. Here the CDR3 DNA reads TGTGCCTGGAGTTTGGGACAGGGTAACCTCGAGACCCAGTACTTC.